These 29 T cell receptor beta chains originate from one sample sequenced in a study of T-cell reconstitution after alpha-beta-depleted transplantation in children. Unique molecular identifiers were used in preparing the TCRbeta library. From the PCR reads, TCRdb called clonotypes with MiXCR, one entry per CDR3 protein. The sample includes 490,000 or so distinct CDR3 sequences, roughly 10% of them seen just once. The specimen was PBMCs, collected before TCRalphabeta/CD19-depleted stem cell transplant. The source of these receptors is a child aged 2 to 15 with inherited bone marrow failure, due to receive a stem cell transplant.

The chain carries TRBV27 and TRBJ2-3; TRBD2 agrees at 8 bases. V was clipped by 5 bases and J by 5 bases; unmatched bases: 3. Germline V gene data show CDR1 as MNHEY and CDR2 as SMNVEV (reference sequence). This CDR3 has 13 amino acids. Written as DNA, the CDR3 is TGTGCCAGCAGTGTGCTAGCGGGAGATACGCAGTATTTT. Its translation: CASSVLAGDTQYF.

This clonotype was observed at least ten times. The chain combines TRBV11-2 with TRBJ1-1; D not resolved. CDR1 SGHAT and CDR2 FQNNGV come from the germline V gene. CDR3 size: 11 residues. V lost 2 bases, J lost 4 bases, and 2 bases lay in between. The CDR3: CASSLFTEAFF. DNA for the CDR3: TGTGCCAGCAGCTTATTCACTGAAGCTTTCTTT.

This clonotype turned up a few times. The rearrangement joins TRBV15 to TRBJ2-5; 10 nucleotides line up with TRBD2. This CDR3 spans 20 amino acids. Unmatched junction bases numbered 16, after V lost 0 bases and J lost 3 bases. Germline CDR1 LNHNV, CDR2 YYDKDF (reference sequence). The chain's CDR3 is CATSRDVRAGTSESEETQYF. The CDR3 DNA reads as TGTGCCACCAGCAGAGATGTCCGAGCCGGGACTAGCGAGAGTGAAGAGACCCAGTACTTC.

The chain is built from TRBV5-1 and TRBJ1-2; D not certain. Germline V gives CDR1 SGHRS, CDR2 YFSETQ. The CDR3 is made up of 14 amino acids. V was shortened by 0 bases and J by 4 bases, with 10 bases between the two germline ends. The CDR3 coding sequence is TGCGCCAGCAGCTTGGCCAGTGCGGGCTATGGCTACACCTTC. Amino acids: CASSLASAGYGYTF.

This chain connects TRBV7-2 to TRBJ2-3; D unclear. Per germline, CDR1 SGHTA and CDR2 FQGNSA. The CDR3 is 15 amino acids. V was trimmed by 2 bases and J by 1 base, leaving 10 bases between them. The CDR3 sequence is CASSLSPQGTDTQYF. The CDR3 DNA follows: TGTGCCAGCAGCTTATCCCCGCAGGGCACAGATACGCAGTATTTT.

This clonotype was seen more than once but under ten times. This chain uses TRBV2 with TRBJ2-7, with D unresolved. Germline CDR1 SNHLY, CDR2 FYNNEI. V lost 8 bases and J lost 6, with 11 bases in between. The CDR3 runs to 11 residues. The CDR3 loop reads CASQGRAEQYF. The CDR3 DNA reads TGTGCCAGCCAAGGTCGGGCCGAGCAGTACTTC.

This clonotype was seen many times. V is TRBV15 and J is TRBJ2-7, with D possibly being TRBD1 (6 bases). From germline, CDR1 is LNHNV and CDR2 YYDKDF (reference sequence). The CDR3 has 15 amino acids. Trimming stripped 1 base from V and 2 bases from J, with 12 bases between. DNA of the CDR3: TGTGCCACCAGCAGAGCTACAGGGTTCCCCTACGAGCAGTACTTC. Translating gives CATSRATGFPYEQYF.

This clonotype has ten or more counts. The V gene is TRBV27, the J gene TRBJ2-1, with D perhaps TRBD1 or TRBD2 (6 bases each). The CDR3 contains 15 residues. The V gene's germline CDR1 is MNHEY and CDR2 SMNVEV (reference sequence). V lost 3 bases and J 5 bases, leaving 14 bases between the germline ends. The CDR3 here is CASSFLGGHDNEQFF. CDR3 coding DNA: TGTGCCAGCAGTTTTCTCGGGGGACACGACAATGAGCAGTTCTTC.

This clonotype occurred many times. The J gene is TRBJ2-7, the V gene TRBV7-9, with 7 bases matching TRBD2. CDR1 is SEHNR and CDR2 is FQNEAQ in the germline V gene (reference sequence). The trim removed 3 bases at V and 4 bases at J, leaving 12 bases unmatched. The CDR3 covers 16 residues. The CDR3 region is CASSLGAASGLYEQYF. CDR3 sequence (DNA): TGTGCCAGCAGCTTGGGAGCGGCTAGCGGATTGTACGAGCAGTACTTC.

Ten or more counts support this clonotype. The V and J genes are TRBV7-9 and TRBJ1-3; D is uncertain. Germline V CDR1 and CDR2: SEHNR, FQNEAQ (reference sequence). The CDR3 spans 15 residues. Deletions cut 6 bases from V and 3 bases from J, with 15 bases between. In DNA, the CDR3 is TGTGCCAGCAGTTCAAGCCCCGCAGTTGGAAACACCATATATTTT. Translation gives CASSSSPAVGNTIYF. Based on the CDR3 plus reference TRBV7-9 and TRBJ1-3, the full variable domain is DTGVSQNPRHKITKRGQNVTFRCDPISEHNRLYWYRQTLGQGPEFLTYFQNEAQLEKSRLLSDRFSAERPKGSFSTLEIQRTEQGDSAMYLCASSSSPAVGNTIYFGEGSWLTVV.

In this sample, this clonotype turned up a few times. The CDR3 sequence is CASSRERAQETQYF. CDR3 nucleotides: TGTGCCAGCAGTCGGGAGCGTGCCCAAGAGACCCAGTACTTC. The chain recombines TRBV7-2 with TRBJ2-5; possible D gene TRBD2, 6 bases. Trimming shortened V by 6 bases and J by 1 base, and 12 bases separated the two germline ends. Germline lookup yields CDR1 SGHTA and CDR2 FQGNSA. This CDR3 has 14 amino acids.

This clonotype was seen at least ten times. V and J are TRBV5-8 and TRBJ1-2, with D uncertain. Germline V lookup: CDR1 SGHTS, CDR2 YDEGEE. Trimming cost V 4 bases and J 0 bases, with 13 bases left between them. The CDR3 totals 15 residues. The CDR3 is CASSPPAPANYGYTF. The CDR3 bases are TGTGCCAGCAGCCCGCCTGCGCCCGCTAACTATGGCTACACCTTC.

J is TRBJ2-7 and V is TRBV12-3 or TRBV12-4, with D hard to call. The CDR3 loop spans 13 amino acids. V dropped 6 bases and J dropped 2 bases, with 11 bases sitting between them. CDR3 nucleotides: TGTGCCAGCAGACAGCAGGAGCCCTACGAGCAGTACTTC. It codes for CASRQQEPYEQYF.

Worth noting for this clonotype: At one end the junction does not follow the germline gene, possibly because of a read error. J is TRBJ2-7 and V is TRBV5-1, with D perhaps assigned TRBD1 or TRBD2 (5 bases each). The germline gives CDR1 SGHRS, CDR2 YFSETQ. This CDR3 contains 15 residues. As DNA, the CDR3 is TGCGCCAGCAGCTTGGCCTGGGGGTCCTCCTACCAGCAGTACTTC. This codes for CASSLAWGSSYQQYF.

The table lists this clonotype with many counts. V gene TRBV12-3 or TRBV12-4 combines with J gene TRBJ1-4; D gene ambiguous. CDR3 length equals 12 residues. The V gene lost 1 base and the J gene lost 7 bases, with 4 bases spanning the gap. The CDR3 loop reads CASSLGSEKLFF. The CDR3 nucleotides read TGTGCCAGCAGTTTAGGCAGTGAAAAACTGTTTTTT.

The V and J genes are TRBV11-2 and TRBJ2-5; possible D gene TRBD1, 5 bases. The germline V and J ends were trimmed by 3 bases and 1 base, with 9 bases remaining between them. The germline V gene encodes CDR1 SGHAT and CDR2 FQNNGV. CDR3 size: 14 residues. CDR3 protein: CASSFRQSQETQYF. CDR3 DNA: TGTGCCAGCAGCTTTAGACAGTCCCAAGAGACCCAGTACTTC. Using reference TRBV11-2 and TRBJ2-5 for the parts outside the CDR3, the full variable domain is EAGVAQSPRYKIIEKRQSVAFWCNPISGHATLYWYQQILGQGPKLLIQFQNNGVVDDSQLPKDRFSAERLKGVDSTLKIQPAKLEDSAVYLCASSFRQSQETQYFGPGTRLLVL.

This clonotype has more than one count but fewer than ten. The chain recombines TRBV20-1 with TRBJ2-7, with D perhaps matching TRBD2 (7 bases). This CDR3 has 14 amino acids. V shed 5 bases and J shed 0 bases, with 14 bases lying between them. CDR1 is DFQATT, CDR2 SNEGSKA, per germline (reference sequence). CDR3 nucleotides: TGCAGTGCTTCTGGCGGGGGCAGCTCCTACGAGCAGTACTTC. Amino acid sequence: CSASGGGSSYEQYF.

This clonotype was counted ten times or more. The chain joins TRBV9 to TRBJ2-3; TRBD2 agrees at 8 bases. Germline lookup yields CDR1 SGDLS and CDR2 YYNGEE. The CDR3 contains 17 residues. J was trimmed by 2 bases and V by 0 bases; bases with no gene match: 8. The DNA for the CDR3 is TGTGCCAGCAGCGTAGTCGAGCCTAGCGGGTTCACAGATACGCAGTATTTT. This encodes CASSVVEPSGFTDTQYF.

The chain uses TRBV7-9 and TRBJ2-7; 8 positions match TRBD1. The CDR3 contains 15 residues. Germline values: CDR1 SEHNR, CDR2 FQNEAQ (reference sequence). The junction had 5 bases not matched to a gene; V was cut back by 1 base and J by 3 bases. CDR3 in amino acids: CASSLGQGNLYEQYF. DNA for the CDR3: TGTGCCAGCAGCTTAGGACAGGGGAACCTCTACGAGCAGTACTTC.

This clonotype was observed a handful of times. The chain joins TRBV10-3 to TRBJ2-7; 7 nucleotides match TRBD1. The CDR3 is 17 residues long. V shed 3 bases and J 3 bases; nucleotides not matched to a gene: 14. CDR1 ENHRY and CDR2 SYGVKD come from the germline V gene. DNA for the CDR3: TGTGCCATCAGTGAATCCCCAGGAGACAGGGTGGGCTACGAGCAGTACTTC. This encodes CAISESPGDRVGYEQYF.

In its sample, this clonotype was seen a few times. This sequence joins TRBV9 and TRBJ2-3, with a weak D call TRBD2 (5 bases). With 3 bases removed from V and 2 bases from J, the gap between germline ends came to 10 bases. Germline V gives CDR1 SGDLS, CDR2 YYNGEE. The CDR3 contains 14 residues. CDR3 coding DNA: TGTGCCAGCAGCGCCGGACTCTACACAGATACGCAGTATTTT. Amino acids: CASSAGLYTDTQYF.

This clonotype has more than one count but fewer than ten. Germline and junction disagree at one end, which may indicate a read error. This chain uses TRBV7-9 with TRBJ1-1, with D unclear. Germline CDR1 and CDR2: SEHNR and FQNEAQ (reference sequence). The CDR3 runs 17 residues. The CDR3 is CACSPLSGSVRGTEAFF. For the CDR3, the DNA is TGTGCCTGCAGCCCCCTTTCGGGGTCCGTAAGAGGCACTGAAGCTTTCTTT. Full variable domain (missing parts from reference TRBV7-9 and TRBJ1-1): DTGVSQNPRHKITKRGQNVTFRCDPISEHNRLYWYRQTLGQGPEFLTYFQNEAQLEKSRLLSDRFSAERPKGSFSTLEIQRTEQGDSAMYLCACSPLSGSVRGTEAFFGQGTRLTVV.

This clonotype was seen more than once but under ten times. The chain has TRBV27 and TRBJ2-7; D is perhaps TRBD2 (6 bases). CDR1 is MNHEY and CDR2 is SMNVEV in the germline V gene (reference sequence). The CDR3 is made up of 14 amino acids. The V and J ends lost 6 bases and 3 bases respectively, with 15 bases between them. The CDR3 bases are TGTGCCAGCAGCACTGCAGGGACTTACTACGAGCAGTACTTC. As protein: CASSTAGTYYEQYF.

This clonotype was counted between two and nine times. The chain combines TRBV30 with TRBJ1-2; 8 bases align to TRBD1. CDR3 size: 17 residues. V lost 3 bases, J lost 2 bases, and 14 bases stayed unmatched. The germline V gene has CDR1 GTSNPN and CDR2 SVGIG (reference sequence). The CDR3 coding sequence is TGTGCCTGGAGCCCAAAGAACAGGGGGACGGGAAACTATGGCTACACCTTC. Its protein is CAWSPKNRGTGNYGYTF.

This clonotype showed up just a few times. J is TRBJ2-5 and V is TRBV7-9; 8 positions match TRBD2. This CDR3 has 16 residues. CDR1 and CDR2 from the germline V gene are SEHNR and FQNEAQ (reference sequence). V lost 3 bases and J lost 6; bases outside the gene matches: 12. CDR3 bases: TGTGCCAGCAGCTTTGACGCGGGAGGCCTCCTCAAGACCCAGTACTTC. Translating gives CASSFDAGGLLKTQYF.

This chain uses TRBV7-2 with TRBJ2-1; 11 nucleotides align to TRBD1. The germline V gene has CDR1 SGHTA and CDR2 FQGNSA. V lost 2 bases and J lost 7; bases outside the gene matches: 7. The CDR3 totals 16 residues. This CDR3 is CASSLPGQGAWNEQFF. CDR3 DNA: TGTGCCAGCAGCTTACCCGGACAGGGGGCTTGGAATGAGCAGTTCTTC.

This clonotype was found a few times. The V call is TRBV12-3 or TRBV12-4, the J call TRBJ2-1, with TRBD1 as a possible D gene (5 bases). The CDR3 covers 12 residues. The V gene lost 5 bases and the J gene lost 10 bases, with 12 bases spanning the gap. The CDR3 region has the DNA TGTGCCAGCAGTGCAGGGTCCGGGGAGCAGTTCTTC. It is translated as CASSAGSGEQFF.

This clonotype was seen ten or more times. The chain links TRBV10-3 to TRBJ2-5, with a weak D call TRBD1 (6 bases). This CDR3 region has 14 residues. CDR1 is ENHRY and CDR2 is SYGVKD in the germline V gene. Trimming removed 8 bases at V and 5 bases at J, with 18 bases between. As DNA, the CDR3 is TGTGCCATCGTGGCCGGGACACCGGCGGAGACCCAGTACTTC. It encodes CAIVAGTPAETQYF.

About this clonotype itself: A read error may be the cause here, since a much bigger clone is one base away. The V call is TRBV27, the J call TRBJ2-2, with D maybe TRBD2 (6 bases). CDR3 size: 15 residues. Trimming stripped 0 bases from V and 5 bases from J, with 10 bases between. Looked up from germline, CDR1 is MNHEY and CDR2 is SMNVEV (reference sequence). CDR3 protein: CASSLSGLITGELFF. DNA for the CDR3: TGTGCCAGCAGTTTATCTGGACTAATTACCGGGGAGCTGTTTTTT.